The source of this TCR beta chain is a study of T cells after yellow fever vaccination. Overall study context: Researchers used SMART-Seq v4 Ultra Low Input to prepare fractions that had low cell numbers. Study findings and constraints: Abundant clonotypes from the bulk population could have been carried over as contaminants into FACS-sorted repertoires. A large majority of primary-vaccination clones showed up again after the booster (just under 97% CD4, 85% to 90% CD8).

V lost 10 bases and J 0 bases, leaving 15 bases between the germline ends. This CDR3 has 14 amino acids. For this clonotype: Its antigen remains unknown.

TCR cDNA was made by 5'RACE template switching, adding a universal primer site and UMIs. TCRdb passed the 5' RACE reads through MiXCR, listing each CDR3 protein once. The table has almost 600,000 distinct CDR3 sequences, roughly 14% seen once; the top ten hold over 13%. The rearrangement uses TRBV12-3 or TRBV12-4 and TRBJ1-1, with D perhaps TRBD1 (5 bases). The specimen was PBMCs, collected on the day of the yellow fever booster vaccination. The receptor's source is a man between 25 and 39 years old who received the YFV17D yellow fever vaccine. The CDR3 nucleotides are TGTGCCATCGAGAGGGGTCGTATGAACACTGAAGCTTTCTTT. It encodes CAIERGRMNTEAFF.